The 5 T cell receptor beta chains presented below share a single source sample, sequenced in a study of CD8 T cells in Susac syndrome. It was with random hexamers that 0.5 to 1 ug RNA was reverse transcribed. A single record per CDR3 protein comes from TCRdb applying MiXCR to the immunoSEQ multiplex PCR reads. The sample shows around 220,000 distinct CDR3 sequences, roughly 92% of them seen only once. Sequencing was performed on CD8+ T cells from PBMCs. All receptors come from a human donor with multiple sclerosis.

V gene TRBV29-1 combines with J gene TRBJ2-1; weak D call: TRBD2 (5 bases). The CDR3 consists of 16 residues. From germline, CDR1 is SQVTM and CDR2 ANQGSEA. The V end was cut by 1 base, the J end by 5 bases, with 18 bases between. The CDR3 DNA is TGCAGCGTTGAAGGGACTCCAACCTCTCCGGACAATGAGCAGTTCTTC. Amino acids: CSVEGTPTSPDNEQFF.

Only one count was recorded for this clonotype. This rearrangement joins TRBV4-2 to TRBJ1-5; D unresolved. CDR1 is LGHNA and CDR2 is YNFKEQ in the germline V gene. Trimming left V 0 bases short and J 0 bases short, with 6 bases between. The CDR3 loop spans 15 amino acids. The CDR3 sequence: CASSQEEASNQPQHF. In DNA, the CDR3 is TGTGCCAGCAGCCAAGAAGAGGCTAGCAATCAGCCCCAGCATTTT.

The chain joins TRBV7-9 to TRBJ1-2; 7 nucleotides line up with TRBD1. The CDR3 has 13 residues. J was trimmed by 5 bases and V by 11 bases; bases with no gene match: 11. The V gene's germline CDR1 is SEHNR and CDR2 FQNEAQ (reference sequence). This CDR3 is CAGGGGDSYGYTF. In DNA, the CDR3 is TGTGCCGGGGGAGGCGGGGACAGTTATGGCTACACCTTC. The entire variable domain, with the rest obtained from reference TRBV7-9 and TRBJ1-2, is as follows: DTGVSQNPRHKITKRGQNVTFRCDPISEHNRLYWYRQTLGQGPEFLTYFQNEAQLEKSRLLSDRFSAERPKGSFSTLEIQRTEQGDSAMYLCAGGGGDSYGYTFGSGTRLTVV.

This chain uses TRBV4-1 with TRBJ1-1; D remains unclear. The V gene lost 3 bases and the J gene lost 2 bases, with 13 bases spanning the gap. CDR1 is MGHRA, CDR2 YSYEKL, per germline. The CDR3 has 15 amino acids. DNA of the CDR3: TGCGCCAGCAGCCATTACAGCGGGGTTAACACTGAAGCTTTCTTT. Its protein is CASSHYSGVNTEAFF.

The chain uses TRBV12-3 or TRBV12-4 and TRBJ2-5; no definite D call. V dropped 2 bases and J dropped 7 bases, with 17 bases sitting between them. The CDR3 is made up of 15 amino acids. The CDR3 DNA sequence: TGTGCCAGCAGTTTATTTGGCACGGAGTTGGCGACCCAGTACTTC. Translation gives CASSLFGTELATQYF.